One and the same sample provided the 12 T cell receptor beta chains below, sequenced in a study of CD4+ T cells in melanoma. Produced via immunoSEQ multiplex PCR; TCRdb's table is partial and in-frame only. The sample contains more than 110,000 clones, 80% to 95% of which appear only once. These receptors came from a human donor with melanoma.

The chain recombines TRBV4-1 with TRBJ2-7, with 7 bases fitting TRBD1. With V trimmed by 3 bases and J by 3 bases, 8 bases remained unmatched. This CDR3 spans 15 amino acids. From germline, CDR1 is MGHRA and CDR2 YSYEKL. CDR3 DNA: TGCGCCAGCAGCCAGCCATCGACAGGGCACTACGAGCAGTACTTC. Its translation: CASSQPSTGHYEQYF.

The rearrangement joins TRBV2 to TRBJ1-6; no definite D call. Trimming removed 7 bases from V and 7 bases from J, with 11 bases in between. Germline V gives CDR1 SNHLY, CDR2 FYNNEI. The CDR3 length is 13 residues. CDR3 nucleotides: TGTGCCAGCAAACTTGCCCTCAATTCACCCCTCCACTTT. Translating it yields CASKLALNSPLHF.

This chain uses TRBV19 with TRBJ2-2; 10 nucleotides agree with TRBD1. The CDR3 totals 16 residues. Germline values: CDR1 LNHDA, CDR2 SQIVND (reference sequence). Trimming cost V 7 bases and J 6 bases; bases outside gene matches: 11. Here the CDR3 DNA reads TGTGCCAGTAAGGGGTGGGACAGGGGTATGGCCGGGGAGCTGTTTTTT. Translation: CASKGWDRGMAGELFF.

The chain links TRBV5-1 to TRBJ2-7; 10 bases are a match to TRBD2. The V gene end was trimmed by 0 bases and the J gene end by 1 base; junction bases not matched to a gene: 4. From germline, CDR1 is SGHRS and CDR2 YFSETQ. The CDR3 has 16 residues. The CDR3 loop is CASSLVGLAVSYEQYF. Written as DNA, the CDR3 is TGCGCCAGCAGCTTGGTCGGACTAGCGGTATCCTACGAGCAGTACTTC. The full variable domain, with the rest looked up from reference TRBV5-1 and TRBJ2-7, is KAGVTQTPRYLIKTRGQQVTLSCSPISGHRSVSWYQQTPGQGLQFLFEYFSETQRNKGNFPGRFSGRQFSNSRSEMNVSTLELGDSALYLCASSLVGLAVSYEQYFGPGTRLTVT.

The chain is built from TRBV29-1 and TRBJ2-1; 11 bases are shared with TRBD2. This CDR3 region has 19 residues. Germline-derived CDR1 and CDR2 are SQVTM and ANQGSEA. V gave up 4 bases and J gave up 4 bases; unmatched junction bases: 18. CDR3 DNA: TGCAGCGTTGTTAATAGCGGGGGGGGGCGCCATGCCGGGTACAATGAGCAGTTCTTC. Amino acid sequence: CSVVNSGGGRHAGYNEQFF.

The chain couples TRBV5-1 to TRBJ2-7, with unresolved D. From germline, CDR1 is SGHRS and CDR2 YFSETQ. Trimming took 0 bases from V and 0 from J, leaving 13 bases between them. CDR3 size: 16 residues. The CDR3 here is CASSLAGPSSSYEQYF. CDR3 in DNA: TGCGCCAGCAGCTTGGCCGGACCATCTAGCTCCTACGAGCAGTACTTC.

This sequence joins TRBV5-6 and TRBJ2-1; D is unresolved. Germline CDR1 is SGHDT and CDR2 is YYEEEE. Trimming left V 0 bases short and J 4 bases short, with 11 bases between. CDR3 size: 15 residues. CDR3 in amino acids: CASSLVQLRYNEQFF. For the CDR3, the DNA is TGTGCCAGCAGCTTGGTGCAGCTCCGGTACAATGAGCAGTTCTTC.

The rearrangement joins TRBV5-8 to TRBJ2-2; 7 bases match TRBD2. The CDR3 loop spans 15 amino acids. Trimming took 0 bases from V and 8 from J; bases not matched to a gene: 7. Germline assignment: CDR1 SGHTS and CDR2 YDEGEE. The CDR3 DNA reads as TGTGCCAGCAGCTTGGAAACCTATAGCGGGGGGGAGCTGTTTTTT. Translating gives CASSLETYSGGELFF.

This clone was observed a handful of times. V usage is TRBV7-2 and J usage is TRBJ1-1; D is undetermined. The V gene's germline CDR1 is SGHTA and CDR2 FQGNSA. Trimming pared 4 bases from V and 5 bases from J, leaving 11 bases between. The CDR3 covers 13 residues. This CDR3 reads CASSSQTYTEAFF. The DNA of the CDR3 is TGTGCCAGCAGCTCTCAAACTTATACTGAAGCTTTCTTT.

This clone has a single count. The V call is TRBV4-1, the J call TRBJ1-2; 7 positions match TRBD1. Germline values: CDR1 MGHRA, CDR2 YSYEKL. The CDR3 is 14 residues long. V lost 4 bases to trimming and J lost 8 bases; unmatched junction nucleotides: 10. The CDR3 loop reads CASSREQGIRGYTF. The CDR3 DNA reads as TGCGCCAGCAGCCGAGAACAGGGGATCAGGGGCTACACCTTC.

This sequence joins TRBV18 and TRBJ2-3, with TRBD1 matching over 8 bases. The ends lost 1 base at V and 5 bases at J; junction bases unmatched: 5. CDR1 is KGHSH, CDR2 LQKENI, per germline. The CDR3 is 15 residues long. The CDR3 nucleotides read TGTGCCAGCTCACCACGTCAGGGGACAGGAGATACGCAGTATTTT. Protein: CASSPRQGTGDTQYF.

The chain recombines TRBV7-9 with TRBJ2-1, with D perhaps TRBD1 or TRBD2 (5 bases each). Per germline, CDR1 SEHNR and CDR2 FQNEAQ (reference sequence). CDR3 length: 15 amino acids. The ends were cut back, 4 bases at V and 2 bases at J, with 12 bases in the middle. The CDR3 region is CASSSPRGTYNEQFF. CDR3 sequence (DNA): TGTGCCAGCAGCTCCCCTCGGGGCACCTACAATGAGCAGTTCTTC.